The 8 T cell receptor beta chains in this list originate from one sample, sequenced in a study of T cell changes during pregnancy in multiple sclerosis (dated by TCRdb to the late 2010s). Receptors were amplified or captured by the immunoSEQ multiplex PCR assay. In TCRdb, the immuneACCESS table is reduced to in-frame sequences with V and J assigned. These tables do not hold every clone; where another copy was compared, an unresolved V gene accounts for under half, and the others remain unexplained. The sample table records 30,000 to 45,000 clones; approximately 90% of these occur just once. The top ten clonotypes cover roughly 0.58% of the sample. The material was CD4+ T cells from peripheral blood mononuclear cells, obtained in the first trimester of pregnancy. These receptors were obtained from a female donor with multiple sclerosis, enrolled in a pregnancy study.

This clone was counted between two and nine times. The chain uses TRBV5-4 and TRBJ1-1, with D maybe TRBD1 (5 bases). V lost 2 bases and J 1 base, leaving 12 bases between the germline ends. Per germline, CDR1 SGHNT and CDR2 YYREEE (reference sequence). The CDR3 has 15 residues. The CDR3 DNA reads TGTGCCAGCAGCTTAGGGAGGGGATCGAACACTGAAGCTTTCTTT. Translating gives CASSLGRGSNTEAFF.

The gene calls are TRBV7-3 and TRBJ2-1; 8 nucleotides match TRBD2. Germline CDR1 is SGHTA and CDR2 is FQGTGA. V trimming: 5 bases; J trimming: 2 bases; junction bases outside the gene matches: 5. The CDR3 is made up of 15 amino acids. CDR3 DNA sequence: TGTGCCAGCAGCCTTCAAGCGGGGGCCTACAATGAGCAGTTCTTC. This encodes CASSLQAGAYNEQFF.

CDR3 in DNA: TGCAGCACCCAGGGGGCGAACACTGAAGCTTTCTTT. Translation: CSTQGANTEAFF. The chain employs TRBV29-1 and TRBJ1-1; 8 bases agree with TRBD1. Germline CDR1 is SQVTM and CDR2 is ANQGSEA. This CDR3 contains 12 residues. The J segment lost 1 base and the V segment lost 8 bases, leaving 3 bases of the junction unmatched.

As to this clone: The junction departs from germline at one end; a sequencing error may be responsible. The V gene is TRBV5-8, the J gene TRBJ2-4, with 9 bases lining up with TRBD1. The germline V gene encodes CDR1 SGHTS and CDR2 YDEGEE. The CDR3 length is 13 residues. In DNA, the CDR3 is TGTGCCAGCAGCTTCACCTATGCCGGACAGGGGAGCTTC. Translation: CASSFTYAGQGSF.

The chain carries TRBV4-1 and TRBJ2-5; D is unclear. The CDR3 spans 15 residues. Germline CDR1 is MGHRA and CDR2 is YSYEKL. Trimming took off 3 bases at V and 5 bases at J, with 16 bases between the two ends. The CDR3 sequence: CASSQSILIPETQYF. As DNA, the CDR3 is TGCGCCAGCAGCCAGAGCATCCTTATTCCGGAGACCCAGTACTTC.

The CDR3 spells CAGTGGRRETQYF. CDR3 in DNA: TGTGCCGGGACGGGGGGCCGTCGAGAGACCCAGTACTTC. This rearrangement joins TRBV30 to TRBJ2-5; tentatively, D is TRBD2 (7 bases). V lost 8 bases, J lost 4 bases, and 17 bases lay in between. CDR1 is GTSNPN, CDR2 SVGIG, per germline (reference sequence). The CDR3 is made up of 13 amino acids.

V usage is TRBV28 and J usage is TRBJ2-1, with 9 bases lining up with TRBD2. CDR3 length: 16 residues. Losses at the gene ends were 4 bases for V and 3 bases for J; bases not matched to a gene: 7. Germline V lookup: CDR1 MDHEN, CDR2 SYDVKM. CDR3 sequence reads: CASSYIPSGIYNEQFF. The CDR3 DNA reads TGTGCCAGCAGTTATATACCTAGCGGGATCTACAATGAGCAGTTCTTC.

The rearrangement uses TRBV10-3 and TRBJ1-5, with 10 bases identical to TRBD1. The junction had 5 bases not matched to a gene; V was cut back by 5 bases and J by 7 bases. CDR3 length equals 14 residues. Germline CDR1 ENHRY, CDR2 SYGVKD. CDR3 region: CAISLTGGGQPQHF. As DNA, the CDR3 is TGTGCCATCAGTCTGACAGGGGGCGGACAGCCCCAGCATTTT.